This TCR beta chain appears in the sequencing data of a study of blood T cell repertoires in COVID-19. As for the study in general: The cDNA or gDNA used as material had been derived from T cells, B-cell-depleted T cells, or PBMCs.

V was clipped by 1 base and J by 0 bases, with 7 bases between them. The CDR3 totals 15 residues. Germline assignment: CDR1 KGHSH and CDR2 LQKENI. Original analysis: Estimation of nucleated cell counts was performed using reference gene primer amplification. Some clones are missing from TCRdb's copy, which holds only in-frame ones; the method was immunoSEQ multiplex PCR. The DNA gave D and trimming, while V, J and clone size come from that table. The sample carries under 60,000 clones, around 79% recorded once. The rearrangement joins TRBV18 to TRBJ1-3, with a tentative D call TRBD1 (6 bases). The sequence came from a human donor with active or convalescent COVID-19. The donor label of this sample is uncertain. The sample taken for sequencing was peripheral blood. DNA for the CDR3: TGTGCCAGCTCACCACGGGACATCTCTGGAAACACCATATATTTT. Its protein product is CASSPRDISGNTIYF.